This T cell receptor (beta chain) was observed in a study of blood T cell repertoires in COVID-19. About the research overall: The analysed material was cDNA or gDNA that came from T cells, B-cell-depleted T cells, or PBMCs.

The protocol was immunoSEQ multiplex PCR, while the TCRdb copy is restricted to in-frame clones and leaves out a portion. The profile shows about 250,000 clones, 70% to 90% of them singletons. This clone was seen only a few times. Trimming removed 4 bases at V and 5 bases at J, with 8 bases between. Germline CDR1 reads SGHDN; CDR2 reads FVKESK. CDR3 size: 12 residues. Assignments of participants to cohorts depended upon their own reported clinical history. The chain combines TRBV14 with TRBJ1-2; tentative D call: TRBD1 (5 bases). The clonotype was recovered from a woman in her 50s with acute COVID-19. Input material: PBMCs or T cells enriched from blood (not recorded which). The CDR3 loop is CASSPDRYGYTF. Here the CDR3 DNA reads TGTGCCAGCAGCCCCGACAGATATGGCTACACCTTC. Combining the CDR3 with reference TRBV14 and TRBJ1-2 gives the whole variable domain EAGVTQFPSHSVIEKGQTVTLRCDPISGHDNLYWYRRVMGKEIKFLLHFVKESKQDESGMPNNRFLAERTGGTYSTLKVQPAELEDSGVYFCASSPDRYGYTFGSGTRLTVV.